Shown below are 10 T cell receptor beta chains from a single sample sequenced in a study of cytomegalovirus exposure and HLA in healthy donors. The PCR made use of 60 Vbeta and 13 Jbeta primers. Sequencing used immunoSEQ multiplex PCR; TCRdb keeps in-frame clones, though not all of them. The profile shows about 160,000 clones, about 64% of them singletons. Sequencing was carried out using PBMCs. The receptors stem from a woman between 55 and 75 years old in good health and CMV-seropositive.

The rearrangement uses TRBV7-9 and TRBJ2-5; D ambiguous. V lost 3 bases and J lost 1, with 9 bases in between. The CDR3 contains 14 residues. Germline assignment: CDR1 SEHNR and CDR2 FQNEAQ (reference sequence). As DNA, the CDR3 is TGTGCCAGCAGCTTTATTAACTCCCAAGAGACCCAGTACTTC. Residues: CASSFINSQETQYF.

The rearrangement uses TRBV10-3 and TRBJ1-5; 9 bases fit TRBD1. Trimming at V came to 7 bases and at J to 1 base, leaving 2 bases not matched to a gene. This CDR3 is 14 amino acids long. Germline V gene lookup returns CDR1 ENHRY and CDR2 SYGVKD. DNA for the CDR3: TGTGCCATCAAACAGGGGGCGAGCAATCAGCCCCAGCATTTT. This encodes CAIKQGASNQPQHF.

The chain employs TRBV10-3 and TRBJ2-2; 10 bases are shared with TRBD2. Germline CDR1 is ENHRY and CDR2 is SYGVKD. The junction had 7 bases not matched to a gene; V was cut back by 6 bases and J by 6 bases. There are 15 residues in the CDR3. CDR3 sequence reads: CAISEREGRAGELFF. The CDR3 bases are TGTGCCATCAGCGAGCGGGAGGGCCGCGCCGGGGAGCTGTTTTTT.

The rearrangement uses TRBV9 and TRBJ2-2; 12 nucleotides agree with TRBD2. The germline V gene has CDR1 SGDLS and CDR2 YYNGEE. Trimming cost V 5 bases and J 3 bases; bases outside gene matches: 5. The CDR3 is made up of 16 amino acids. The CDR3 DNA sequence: TGTGCCAGCAGATCGAGACTAGCGGGGGACACCGGGGAGCTGTTTTTT. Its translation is CASRSRLAGDTGELFF.

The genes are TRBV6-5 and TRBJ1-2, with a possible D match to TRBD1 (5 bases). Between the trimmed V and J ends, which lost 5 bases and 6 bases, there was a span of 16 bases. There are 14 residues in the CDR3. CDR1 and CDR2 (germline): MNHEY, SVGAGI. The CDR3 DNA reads TGTGCCAGCAGTCACTTAGGGGCCAGGCATGGCTACACCTTC. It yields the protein CASSHLGARHGYTF.

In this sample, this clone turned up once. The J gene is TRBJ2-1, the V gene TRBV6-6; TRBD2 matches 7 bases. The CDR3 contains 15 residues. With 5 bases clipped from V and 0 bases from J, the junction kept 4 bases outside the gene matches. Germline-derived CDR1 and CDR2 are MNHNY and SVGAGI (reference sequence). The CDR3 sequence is CASSALAASYNEQFF. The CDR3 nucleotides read TGTGCCAGCAGTGCCCTAGCGGCCTCCTACAATGAGCAGTTCTTC.

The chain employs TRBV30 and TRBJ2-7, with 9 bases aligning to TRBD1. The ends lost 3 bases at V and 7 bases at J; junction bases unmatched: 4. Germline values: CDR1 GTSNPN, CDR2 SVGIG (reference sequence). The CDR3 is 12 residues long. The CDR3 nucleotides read TGTGCCTGGAGCCGACAGGGGGATGAGCAGTACTTC. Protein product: CAWSRQGDEQYF.

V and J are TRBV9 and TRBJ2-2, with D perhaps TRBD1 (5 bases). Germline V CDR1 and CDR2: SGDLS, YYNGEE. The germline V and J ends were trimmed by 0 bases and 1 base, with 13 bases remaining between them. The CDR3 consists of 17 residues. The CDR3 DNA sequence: TGTGCCAGCAGCGTAGACAGGCCCGGTGTGAACACCGGGGAGCTGTTTTTT. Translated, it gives CASSVDRPGVNTGELFF.

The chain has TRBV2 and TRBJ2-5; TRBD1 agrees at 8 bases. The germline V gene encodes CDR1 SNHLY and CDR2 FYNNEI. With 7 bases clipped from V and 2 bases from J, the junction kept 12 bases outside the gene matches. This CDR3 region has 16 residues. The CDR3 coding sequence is TGTGCCAGCAATCCCGGGACAGGAGGTAGACAAGAGACCCAGTACTTC. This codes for CASNPGTGGRQETQYF.

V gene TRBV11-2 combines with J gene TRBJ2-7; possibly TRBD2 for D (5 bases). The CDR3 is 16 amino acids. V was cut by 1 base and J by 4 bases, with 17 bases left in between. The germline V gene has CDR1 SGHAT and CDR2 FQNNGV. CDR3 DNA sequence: TGTGCCAGCAGCTTAGGGTTTAAGGAGGAACGGTACGAGCAGTACTTC. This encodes CASSLGFKEERYEQYF. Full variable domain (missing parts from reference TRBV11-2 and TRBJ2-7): EAGVAQSPRYKIIEKRQSVAFWCNPISGHATLYWYQQILGQGPKLLIQFQNNGVVDDSQLPKDRFSAERLKGVDSTLKIQPAKLEDSAVYLCASSLGFKEERYEQYFGPGTRLTVT.